This passage covers 12 T cell receptor beta chains from one sample sequenced in a study of blood T cells in healthy people across ages. A sample-barcoded 5' primer and a J-beta primer mix were used in a second PCR of roughly 7 to 11 cycles. One entry per CDR3 protein results from TCRdb running MiXCR on the 5' RACE reads. The sample has approximately 490,000 distinct CDR3 sequences; 24% are singletons. The same data also went into a second study, on T cells of mothers and their children.

The material sequenced was blood. The receptors stem from a boy between 10 and 17 years old in good health.

This clonotype was picked up a small number of times. V usage is TRBV7-2 and J usage is TRBJ1-2; maybe TRBD1 (6 bases). Trimming cost V 4 bases and J 2 bases, with 11 bases left between them. The CDR3 length is 14 residues. Germline V gene lookup returns CDR1 SGHTA and CDR2 FQGNSA. CDR3 sequence reads: CASSWGQGNYGYTF. As DNA, the CDR3 is TGTGCCAGCAGCTGGGGACAAGGAAACTATGGCTACACCTTC.

This clonotype occurred once. The gene calls are TRBV7-2 and TRBJ2-2; no clear D. The CDR3 is 14 amino acids. Germline CDR1 and CDR2: SGHTA and FQGNSA. Trimming stripped 8 bases from V and 7 bases from J, with 17 bases between. The CDR3 region is CASESVGLGGELFF. In DNA, the CDR3 is TGTGCCAGCGAGAGTGTAGGGTTGGGCGGGGAGCTGTTTTTT.

The V and J genes are TRBV4-1 and TRBJ2-7, with 9 bases that match TRBD1. V dropped 1 base and J dropped 5; count of bases not matched to a gene: 12. CDR1 is MGHRA, CDR2 YSYEKL, per germline. The CDR3 consists of 17 residues. CDR3 DNA: TGCGCCAGCAGCCAAGTAATCTCCGGGACAGGGCCCCACGAGCAGTACTTC. Its translation: CASSQVISGTGPHEQYF.

The chain links TRBV7-9 to TRBJ2-2, with D possibly called TRBD1 or TRBD2 (5 bases each). The V gene lost 7 bases and the J gene lost 7 bases, with 16 bases spanning the gap. This CDR3 comprises 14 residues. Germline loops: CDR1 SEHNR, CDR2 FQNEAQ (reference sequence). The CDR3 is CASTSSGADGELFF. Here the CDR3 DNA reads TGTGCCAGCACCTCATCCGGGGCGGACGGGGAGCTGTTTTTT.

V and J are TRBV11-2 and TRBJ2-4; TRBD2 is a possible D gene (6 bases). CDR1 is SGHAT and CDR2 is FQNNGV in the germline V gene. V was clipped by 4 bases and J by 8 bases, with 18 bases between them. There are 15 residues in the CDR3. CDR3: CASSSDRTGGDIQYF. Written as DNA, the CDR3 is TGTGCCAGCAGCTCCGACCGGACTGGAGGGGACATTCAGTACTTC.

This clonotype was counted a few times. The chain has TRBV29-1 and TRBJ2-4; TRBD2 might be the D (6 bases). In germline, CDR1 is SQVTM, CDR2 ANQGSEA. The V gene lost 5 bases and the J gene lost 0 bases, with 23 bases spanning the gap. CDR3 length equals 18 residues. The CDR3 region is CSVTRLAGSNIAKNIQYF. CDR3 DNA: TGCAGCGTTACCAGACTCGCGGGGAGTAATATAGCCAAAAACATTCAGTACTTC. Looking up the rest from reference TRBV29-1 and TRBJ2-4 gives the full variable domain: SAVISQKPSRDICQRGTSLTIQCQVDSQVTMMFWYRQQPGQSLTLIATANQGSEATYESGFVIDKFPISRPNLTFSTLTVSNMSPEDSSIYLCSVTRLAGSNIAKNIQYFGAGTRLSVL.

The genes are TRBV12-3 or TRBV12-4 and TRBJ1-5, with D perhaps TRBD1 (6 bases). V lost 5 bases to trimming and J lost 0 bases, with 14 bases between them. The CDR3 sequence is 16 residues long. CDR3 DNA: TGTGCCAGCAGTCAAGGACAGAAGAATAGCAATCAGCCCCAGCATTTT. It yields the protein CASSQGQKNSNQPQHF.

The chain carries TRBV28 and TRBJ2-5; D uncertain. Between the trimmed V and J ends, which lost 3 bases and 2 bases, there was a span of 13 bases. CDR1 MDHEN and CDR2 SYDVKM come from the germline V gene. This CDR3 contains 15 residues. The CDR3 is CASSFGGQFQETQYF. CDR3 DNA: TGTGCCAGCAGTTTTGGCGGTCAGTTTCAAGAGACCCAGTACTTC.

This clonotype was seen a few times. The chain carries TRBV4-3 and TRBJ2-5; 8 bases map to TRBD1. The CDR3 totals 15 residues. With V trimmed by 4 bases and J by 7 bases, 11 bases remained unmatched. In germline, CDR1 is LGHNA, CDR2 YSLEER. This CDR3 is CASSRGTGPTWTQYF. Here the CDR3 DNA reads TGCGCCAGCAGCCGTGGGACAGGCCCGACGTGGACCCAGTACTTC.

The V call is TRBV5-1, the J call TRBJ2-2, with TRBD2 matching over 8 bases. Looked up from germline, CDR1 is SGHRS and CDR2 is YFSETQ. The J segment lost 1 base and the V segment lost 6 bases, leaving 8 bases of the junction unmatched. This CDR3 spans 16 amino acids. The CDR3, as DNA: TGCGCCAGCATGGACCCCAGCGGGGGGAACACCGGGGAGCTGTTTTTT. This codes for CASMDPSGGNTGELFF.

In this sample, this clonotype turned up a few times. CDR3 DNA: TGTGCCAGCAGGACCTCTACAGGGGGACAAGAGACCCAGTACTTC. Residues: CASRTSTGGQETQYF. The chain employs TRBV12-3 or TRBV12-4 and TRBJ2-5; 8 nucleotides line up with TRBD1. The ends lost 6 bases at V and 2 bases at J; junction bases unmatched: 8. The CDR3 is 15 residues long.

J is TRBJ2-3 and V is TRBV6-2 or TRBV6-3; no reliable D call. V was shortened by 6 bases and J by 7 bases, with 20 bases between the two germline ends. CDR1 MNHEY and CDR2 SVGEGT come from the germline V gene. The CDR3 covers 15 residues. The CDR3 region is CASRQTPYASHTQYF. DNA of the CDR3: TGTGCCAGCAGACAGACCCCGTATGCTTCGCATACGCAGTATTTT.